This T cell receptor (beta chain) was sequenced in a study of beta chain features in type 1 diabetes (dated by TCRdb to the late 2010s). About the investigation overall: No differences in mean age, gender distribution, total cell number or subset yield were found between patients and healthy donors. Regulatory and stem cell-like memory subsets were isolated from only 8 patients and roughly 8 healthy donors, whereas naive and central memory subsets came from all 30 or so donors. The study compared the TCRB repertoires of sorted circulating CD4+ T cell subsets in recently diagnosed type 1 diabetes patients with those in matched healthy donors. A total of some 100,000,000 sorted cells were examined across all samples, and a strong correlation was observed between cell number per subset and RNA yield.

The paper as a whole reports these results and caveats: At VDJ recombination sites, patients with type 1 diabetes made fewer insertions and deleted more nucleotides, a pattern implying thymic rearrangement abnormalities. In all four CD4+ subsets, TCRB CDR3 length was moderately but significantly shorter in type 1 diabetes patients. HLA sub-analyses involved small numbers of individuals, so any influence of HLA type on TCRB rearrangement remained unresolved. Shorter templates might be favored by PCR, yet because patient and control samples were amplified and corrected together, any such skew would affect both groups equally. Naive, central memory and regulatory TCRB repertoires appeared more similar among patients than among healthy donors. Because cDNA was sequenced instead of genomic DNA, highly expressing activated cells could be over-represented, though the groups showed no difference in activation or CD3 levels.

As regards this clone: The antigen this receptor binds is unknown. Per-base qualities were not stored, and no clone one base away is much larger.

A single peripheral blood draw of around 0.11 L on average was collected from each donor into heparinised tubes. Naive, central memory, regulatory and stem cell-like memory CD4+ T cells were sorted on a BD FACSAria II using a panel including CD45RO, CCR7, CD25, CD127, CD95 and CD27. Purity was above 98% for every sorted population. PBMCs were separated immediately by Lymphoprep density gradient centrifugation and were stained directly, without being cultured. So that batch effects would be minimized, each experiment stained and sorted samples in pairs, pairing one healthy donor with one patient. All of the isolated RNA was reverse transcribed with the High Capacity cDNA Reverse Transcription Kit, so expressed TCRB transcripts were sequenced. Deep immunoSEQ sequencing was performed on naive, central memory and regulatory T cell samples, with an average of approximately 4 million total reads per sample. Sorted cells were lysed in RLT buffer and RNA was extracted with DNase-treated RNeasy Micro or Mini kits, depending on cell number. To prevent cross-contamination, every cell subset was processed on its own, while patient and healthy donor samples were processed together. TCRB sequences were amplified from cDNA with the immunoSEQ multiplex PCR, producing 87-bp fragments spanning the CDR3 region. Amplicons were sequenced on the Illumina HiSeq platform. As for how the authors treated the data: PCR bias was corrected computationally using synthetic template baselines, and reads within Hamming distance 2 were collapsed, with unmergeable singletons discarded. Reads were aligned against IMGT so that V, D and J genes, CDR3 length and insertions or deletions at six rearrangement sites could be assigned. Clonotype counts were normalized to sorted cell number within each subset before computing true diversity and Gini coefficients with the tcR R package. The overlap coefficient, calculated on TCRB nucleotide sequences, was used to quantify repertoire sharing. In its TCRdb copy, this immuneACCESS table keeps in-frame sequences only and misses some clones. Where compared with another copy, unresolved V genes explain less than half of these, and the others have no known cause. V, J and clone size reflect that table, while D and trimming were determined from the DNA. The sample table contains 150,000 to 200,000 clones; only one count was recorded for about 8.3% of them. 0.45% to 0.6% of the sample is held by the ten biggest clonotypes.

The CDR3 has 18 amino acids, counting the end cysteine and phenylalanine. This entry keeps only the CDR3 DNA: 54 bases, framed from base 1. The specimen sequenced was central memory CD4+ T cells from blood. The chain couples TRBV21-1 to TRBJ2-1; the DNA was not compared with TRBD2, the D call given in the table. TRBV21-1 is a pseudogene. The TCR comes from a woman younger than 35 with type 1 diabetes. CDR3 region: CASSQPWDLAESYNEQFF. The sequenced DNA is TGTGCCAGCAGCCAACCTTGGGATCTAGCGGAGTCCTACAATGAGCAGTTCTTC.